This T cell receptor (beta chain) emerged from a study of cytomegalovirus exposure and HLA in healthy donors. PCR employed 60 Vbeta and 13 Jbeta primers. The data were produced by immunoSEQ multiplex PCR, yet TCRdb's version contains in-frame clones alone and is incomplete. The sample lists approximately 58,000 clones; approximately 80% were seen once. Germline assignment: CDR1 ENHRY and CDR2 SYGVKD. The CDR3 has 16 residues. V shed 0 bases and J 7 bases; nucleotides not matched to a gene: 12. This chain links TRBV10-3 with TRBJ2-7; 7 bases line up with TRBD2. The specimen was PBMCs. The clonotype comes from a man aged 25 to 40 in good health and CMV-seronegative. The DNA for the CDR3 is TGTGCCATCAGTGAGTCGACGACTAGCCTGCCTCGGGAGCAGTACTTC. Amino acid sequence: CAISESTTSLPREQYF.